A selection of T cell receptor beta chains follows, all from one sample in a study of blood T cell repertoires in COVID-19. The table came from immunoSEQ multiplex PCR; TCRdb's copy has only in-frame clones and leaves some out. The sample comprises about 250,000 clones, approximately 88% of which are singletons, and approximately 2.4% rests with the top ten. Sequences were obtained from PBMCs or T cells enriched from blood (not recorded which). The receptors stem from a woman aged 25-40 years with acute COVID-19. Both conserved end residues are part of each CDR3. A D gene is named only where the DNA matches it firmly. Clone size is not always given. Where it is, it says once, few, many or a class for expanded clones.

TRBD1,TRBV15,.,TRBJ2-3,TGTGCCACCAGCATTGGGACAGGGGGCACAGATACGCAGTATTTT,CATSIGTGGTDTQYF
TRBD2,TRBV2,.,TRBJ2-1,TGTGCCAGCATCCGGACTAGCGGGGGGGAGGGTGAGCAGTTCTTC,CASIRTSGGEGEQFF
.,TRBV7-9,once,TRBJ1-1,TGTGCCAGCAGCTCCATAGAGTCGCTGAACACTGAAGCTTTCTTT,CASSSIESLNTEAFF
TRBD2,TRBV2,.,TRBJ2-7,TGTGCCAGCCAGCGGGGGGAGCTCTCCTACGAGCAGTACTTC,CASQRGELSYEQYF
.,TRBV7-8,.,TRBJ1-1,TGTGCCAGCAGCTTACGAGCCTTGAACACTGAAGCTTTCTTT,CASSLRALNTEAFF
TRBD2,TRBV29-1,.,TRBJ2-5,TGCAGCGTAGCGCGGGAGGAGACCCAGTACTTC,CSVAREETQYF
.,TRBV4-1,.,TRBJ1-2,TGCGCCAGCAGCCAAGAGGGCCTAACGGGAGGGTTGGATGGCTACACCTTC,CASSQEGLTGGLDGYTF
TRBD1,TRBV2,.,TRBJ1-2,TGTGCCAGCCTAGACAGGGTTTATGGCTACACCTTC,CASLDRVYGYTF
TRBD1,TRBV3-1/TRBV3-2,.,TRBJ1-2,TGTGCCAGCAGCCCCAGCCAGGGGGCGGTTGGCTACACCTTC,CASSPSQGAVGYTF
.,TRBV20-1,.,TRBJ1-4,TGCAGTGCTAGTCACGAGGGTAGCGAAAAACTGTTTTTT,CSASHEGSEKLFF
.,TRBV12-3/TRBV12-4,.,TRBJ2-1,TGTGCCAGCAGTACCACAGAGAATGAGCAGTTCTTC,CASSTTENEQFF
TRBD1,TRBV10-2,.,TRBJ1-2,TGCGCCTCCTTAAGGGACAGGGGATATTCTTATGGCTACACCTTC,CASLRDRGYSYGYTF
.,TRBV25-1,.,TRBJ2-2,TGTGCCAGCAGTGGCTCCGGGGGGAACACCGGGGAGCTGTTTTTT,CASSGSGGNTGELFF
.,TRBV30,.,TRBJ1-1,TGTGCCTGGAGTGAATACAGAGCTGAAGCTTTCTTT,CAWSEYRAEAFF
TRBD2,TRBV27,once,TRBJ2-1,TGTGCCAGCAGTTTAATAGCGGGGGCAACCAATGAGCAGTTCTTC,CASSLIAGATNEQFF